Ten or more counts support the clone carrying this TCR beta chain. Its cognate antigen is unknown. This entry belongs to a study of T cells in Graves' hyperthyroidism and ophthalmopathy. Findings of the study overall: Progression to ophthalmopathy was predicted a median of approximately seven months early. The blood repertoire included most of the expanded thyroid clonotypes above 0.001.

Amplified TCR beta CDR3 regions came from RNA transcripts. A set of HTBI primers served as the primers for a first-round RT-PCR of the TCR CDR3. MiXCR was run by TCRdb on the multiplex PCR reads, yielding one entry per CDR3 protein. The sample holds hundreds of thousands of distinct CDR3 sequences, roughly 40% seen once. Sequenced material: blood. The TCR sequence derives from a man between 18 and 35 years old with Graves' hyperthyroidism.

This CDR3 reads CASSQDDRVRPEAFF. The DNA of the CDR3 is TGCGCCAGCAGCCAAGACGACAGGGTGAGGCCTGAAGCTTTCTTT. V is TRBV4-1 and J is TRBJ1-1; TRBD1 matches at 7 bases. V was clipped by 0 bases and J by 6 bases; unmatched bases: 7. Germline assignment: CDR1 MGHRA and CDR2 YSYEKL. This CDR3 has 15 residues.